This T cell receptor beta chain comes out of a study of neurological immune-mediated disorders. Overall study results and limits: HTLV-1-associated myelopathy showed the most TCR clonal expansion; multiple sclerosis the least, below healthy controls.

TCRdb independently ran MiXCR on the 5' RACE reads; one entry per CDR3 protein. The sample yields about 66,000 distinct CDR3 sequences, 8.5% to 10% seen once. The CDR3 sequence is 12 residues long. CDR1 is LGHDT, CDR2 YNNKEL, per germline (reference sequence). This clonotype occurred many times. Its cognate antigen is unknown. A junction boundary mismatches the germline segment, possibly from a read error. Described time point: longitudinal time-point 2. Healthy controls consisted of blood bank volunteers in Maryland, USA. Sequenced material: PBMCs. The origin of this receptor is a man aged 30 to 45 in good health. The rearrangement links TRBV3-1 to TRBJ2-4, with a tentative D call TRBD2 (5 bases). This chain's CDR3 is CASSPDSLHHDF. The CDR3 nucleotides are TGTGCCAGCAGCCCGGACTCCCTCCATCATGACTTC.